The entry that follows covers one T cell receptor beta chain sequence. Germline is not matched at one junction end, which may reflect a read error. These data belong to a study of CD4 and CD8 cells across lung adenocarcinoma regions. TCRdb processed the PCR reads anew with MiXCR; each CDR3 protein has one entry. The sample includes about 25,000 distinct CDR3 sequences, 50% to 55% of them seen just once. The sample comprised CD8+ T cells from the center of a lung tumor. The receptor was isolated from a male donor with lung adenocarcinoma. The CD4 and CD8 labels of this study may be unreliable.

The CDR3 region has the DNA TGTGCCAGCCGTGACGCGGGGACGGGGGCCGAAGATACGCAGTATTTT. Its protein is CASRDAGTGAEDTQYF. The chain uses TRBV6-1 and TRBJ2-3; D possibly matches TRBD1 or TRBD2 (6 bases each). The CDR3 runs 16 residues. Per germline, CDR1 MNHNS and CDR2 SASEGT.